This TCR beta chain emerged from a study of beta chain features in type 1 diabetes. The overall study: Examination spanned around 110 million sorted cells from all samples.

Findings of the study overall: Researchers report that Type 1 diabetes patients had moderately but significantly shorter TCRB CDR3s across all four CD4+ subsets.

The CDR3 length is 16 residues. Germline CDR1 MDHEN, CDR2 SYDVKM. V lost 3 bases and J lost 0; bases outside the gene matches: 2. As every portion of the isolated RNA was reverse transcribed, the sequencing read expressed TCRB transcripts. Assay used: immunoSEQ multiplex PCR; TCRdb lists only in-frame clones, some missing. The sample comprises 240,000 or so clones, 20% of which are singletons, and around 0.028% rests with the top ten. About this clone: The antigen is not known. Distinct nucleotide sequences in the sample also encode this CDR3.

Sequenced input: naive CD4+ T cells from blood. This sequence originates from a woman between 40 and 55 years old with type 1 diabetes. The rearrangement uses TRBV28 and TRBJ2-1; 10 bases line up with TRBD2. As DNA, the CDR3 is TGTGCCAGCAGTTTGACTAGCGGGTCCTCCTACAATGAGCAGTTCTTC. This encodes CASSLTSGSSYNEQFF.